This T cell receptor (beta chain) was retrieved from a study of beta chain features in type 1 diabetes. This clone was observed a few times. In germline, CDR1 is LGHNA, CDR2 YSLEER. The CDR3 totals 15 residues. V was clipped by 6 bases and J by 1 base, with 12 bases between them. The sequenced template was cDNA made from the entire isolated RNA. Using immunoSEQ multiplex PCR, the repertoire was profiled, and TCRdb retains in-frame clones only, with some absent. The repertoire consists of approximately 150,000 clones, with 8% to 13% occurring once and the leading ten covering under 1.5%. The sequence was obtained from a man aged 18 to 29 in good health. The sample comprised naive CD4+ T cells from blood. The chain couples TRBV4-3 to TRBJ1-4, with D unclear. In nucleotides, the CDR3 is TGCGCCAGCAGTTGGCTCGGGGTAACTAATGAAAAACTGTTTTTT. Residues: CASSWLGVTNEKLFF.